Below are 13 T cell receptor beta chains sequenced from a single sample in a study of vaccination effects on CD4 cells after COVID-19. Produced via immunoSEQ multiplex PCR; TCRdb's table is partial and in-frame only. The table shows approximately 37,000 clones, with 65% to 80% occurring only once. On approximately day 9 of culture, CD4+ T cells were separated out. These receptors lack a known antigen. Material: CD4+ T cells from PBMCs cultured without peptide, obtained before COVID-19 vaccination. All receptors derive from a human donor who received a COVID-19 vaccine.

The J gene is TRBJ1-5, the V gene TRBV4-2; 7 bases agree with TRBD1. CDR1 is LGHNA and CDR2 is YNFKEQ in the germline V gene. Germline trimming cut 0 bases from V and 4 bases from J; bases unmatched to any gene: 6. This CDR3 spans 16 amino acids. The DNA of the CDR3 is TGTGCCAGCAGCCAAGAGGCCGACAGGGTTAATCAGCCCCAGCATTTT. This encodes CASSQEADRVNQPQHF.

The chain employs TRBV7-2 and TRBJ2-5; 11 bases are a match to TRBD2. V lost 5 bases and J lost 1; bases outside the gene matches: 9. CDR1 is SGHTA, CDR2 FQGNSA, per germline. The CDR3 has 17 residues. The CDR3 loop reads CASSPVPTSGAQETQYF. Written as DNA, the CDR3 is TGTGCCAGCAGCCCGGTACCGACTAGCGGGGCCCAAGAGACCCAGTACTTC.

The genes are TRBV28 and TRBJ2-7; D call uncertain. Germline loops: CDR1 MDHEN, CDR2 SYDVKM. The CDR3 extends over 14 amino acids. V was cut by 2 bases and J by 2 bases, with 10 bases left in between. The DNA of the CDR3 is TGTGCCAGCAGTTTAGGGCAGGCGGCCTACGAGCAGTACTTC. The encoded protein is CASSLGQAAYEQYF.

This clone was found a few times. The V and J genes are TRBV30 and TRBJ1-1; TRBD1 is a possible D gene (5 bases). CDR3 length: 13 residues. The ends were cut back, 5 bases at V and 5 bases at J, with 15 bases in the middle. Germline V gene sequence: CDR1 GTSNPN, CDR2 SVGIG (reference sequence). The CDR3 reads CAWLSRVWTEAFF. In DNA, the CDR3 is TGTGCCTGGTTATCCAGGGTATGGACTGAAGCTTTCTTT.

The chain employs TRBV12-3 or TRBV12-4 and TRBJ2-5; tentative D call: TRBD1 (6 bases). The V and J ends lost 6 bases and 5 bases respectively, with 10 bases between them. This CDR3 comprises 12 residues. CDR3 sequence: CASSPDRETQYF. The DNA of the CDR3 is TGTGCCAGCAGCCCAGACAGGGAGACCCAGTACTTC.

V usage is TRBV9 and J usage is TRBJ1-2; D is possibly TRBD1 (5 bases). Germline V lookup: CDR1 SGDLS, CDR2 YYNGEE. This CDR3 has 13 residues. V was cut by 2 bases and J by 7 bases, with 12 bases left in between. The CDR3 bases are TGTGCCAGCAGCGTCCTTGAAGGGGTTGGCTACACCTTC. This codes for CASSVLEGVGYTF.

The chain carries TRBV29-1 and TRBJ1-2, with a possible D match to TRBD1 (6 bases). V was clipped by 3 bases and J by 0 bases, with 14 bases between them. CDR1 and CDR2 from the germline V gene are SQVTM and ANQGSEA. The CDR3 is 15 residues long. CDR3 amino acids: CSVDGDRPSNYGYTF. The CDR3 DNA sequence: TGCAGCGTTGACGGTGACAGGCCCTCTAACTATGGCTACACCTTC.

CDR3 nucleotide sequence: TGCAGCGTTGAAAGGGGCAGGACCACTAACTATGGCTACACCTTC. This sequence encodes CSVERGRTTNYGYTF. The V call is TRBV29-1, the J call TRBJ1-2; a possible D gene is TRBD1 (5 bases). Germline V CDR1 and CDR2: SQVTM, ANQGSEA. CDR3 length: 15 residues. V lost 2 bases to trimming and J lost 0 bases, with 13 bases between them.

The chain recombines TRBV27 with TRBJ2-1, with TRBD1 matching over 9 bases. The CDR3 extends over 16 amino acids. J gave up 2 bases and V 1 base, and 3 bases lay outside the gene matches. Germline CDR1 is MNHEY and CDR2 is SMNVEV (reference sequence). The CDR3 region is CASSLWGTGTYNEQFF. The CDR3 nucleotides are TGTGCCAGCAGTTTATGGGGGACAGGGACCTACAATGAGCAGTTCTTC.

The rearrangement joins TRBV5-1 to TRBJ2-5; the match to TRBD2 covers 7 bases. Trimming removed 7 bases from V and 3 bases from J; junction bases left unmatched: 12. Per germline, CDR1 SGHRS and CDR2 YFSETQ. CDR3 length equals 15 residues. The CDR3 DNA is TGCGCCAGCGGCGTGGGGGGGTCCCACAAAGAGACCCAGTACTTC. This encodes CASGVGGSHKETQYF.

The chain employs TRBV7-2 and TRBJ1-4; the D gene is possibly TRBD1 (6 bases). The CDR3 totals 15 residues. The V gene's germline CDR1 is SGHTA and CDR2 FQGNSA. The V end was cut by 5 bases, the J end by 4 bases, with 14 bases between. The CDR3 bases are TGTGCCAGCAGCCCCCGGGGGCAGGGTAATGAAAAACTGTTTTTT. The encoded protein is CASSPRGQGNEKLFF.

In its sample, this clone was seen once. The chain combines TRBV29-1 with TRBJ2-5; 7 bases fit TRBD2. The CDR3 has 12 amino acids. V dropped 6 bases and J dropped 3; count of bases not matched to a gene: 4. Germline V gene lookup returns CDR1 SQVTM and CDR2 ANQGSEA. CDR3 protein: CSVTSGKETQYF. The CDR3 coding sequence is TGCAGCGTCACCAGCGGGAAAGAGACCCAGTACTTC. The full variable domain, its missing parts supplied by reference TRBV29-1 and TRBJ2-5, is SAVISQKPSRDICQRGTSLTIQCQVDSQVTMMFWYRQQPGQSLTLIATANQGSEATYESGFVIDKFPISRPNLTFSTLTVSNMSPEDSSIYLCSVTSGKETQYFGPGTRLLVL.

The J gene is TRBJ1-6, the V gene TRBV29-1; D gene unclear. Germline-derived CDR1 and CDR2 are SQVTM and ANQGSEA. The ends were cut back, 7 bases at V and 11 bases at J, with 9 bases in the middle. The CDR3 has 10 residues. The CDR3 spells CSAPGPPLHF. Written as DNA, the CDR3 is TGCAGCGCGCCAGGTCCACCCCTCCACTTT.